The T cell receptor (beta chain) described here comes from a study of human CD8 memory T cell subsets. General observations from the study: High, similar diversity marked stem-like memory and precursor exhausted T cells but not effector memory cells. Estimation by Chao1 suggested that stem-like memory T cells had more diversity than did precursor exhausted T cells.

Germline CDR1 SSHAT, CDR2 FNYEAQ (reference sequence). The CDR3 has 14 amino acids. After removal of 5 bases from V and 3 bases from J, the junction contained 4 bases not matched to a gene. Construction of TCR beta libraries was accomplished by means of UMI-labeled 5' RACE. TCRdb reanalysed the 5' RACE reads using MiXCR and keeps one entry per CDR3 protein. The sample yields thousands of distinct CDR3 sequences, roughly 3.9% seen once. Negative magnetic selection enriched total CD8+ T cells. Remarks on this clonotype: Its specificity is not known.

Sequencing was carried out using CD8+ T cells from PBMCs. The origin of this receptor is a human donor in good health. The chain has TRBV7-7 and TRBJ2-5; 9 nucleotides match TRBD1. The DNA of the CDR3 is TGTGCCAGCAGCCCGGGACAGGGAGAAGAGACCCAGTACTTC. Translation gives CASSPGQGEETQYF.